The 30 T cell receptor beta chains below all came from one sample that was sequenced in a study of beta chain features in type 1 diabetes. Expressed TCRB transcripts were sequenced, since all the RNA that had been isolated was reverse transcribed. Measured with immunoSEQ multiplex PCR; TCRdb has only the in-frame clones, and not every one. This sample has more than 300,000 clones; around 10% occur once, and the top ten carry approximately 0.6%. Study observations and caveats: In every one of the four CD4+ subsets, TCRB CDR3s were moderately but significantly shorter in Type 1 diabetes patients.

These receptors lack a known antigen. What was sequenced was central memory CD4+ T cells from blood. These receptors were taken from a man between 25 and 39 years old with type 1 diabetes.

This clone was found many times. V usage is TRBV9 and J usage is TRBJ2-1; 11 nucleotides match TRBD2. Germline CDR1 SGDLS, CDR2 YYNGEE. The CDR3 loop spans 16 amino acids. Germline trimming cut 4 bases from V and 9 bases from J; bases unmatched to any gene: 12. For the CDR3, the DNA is TGTGCCAGCAGCCCTCAGACTAGCGGGATTTTCTCTGAGCAGTTCTTC. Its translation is CASSPQTSGIFSEQFF.

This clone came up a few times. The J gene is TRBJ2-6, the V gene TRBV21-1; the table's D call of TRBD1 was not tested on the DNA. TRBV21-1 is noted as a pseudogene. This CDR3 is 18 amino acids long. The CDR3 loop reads CASSKEGTGDSGANVLTF. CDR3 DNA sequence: TGTGCCAGCAGCAAAGAGGGGACAGGGGACTCTGGGGCCAACGTCCTGACTTTC.

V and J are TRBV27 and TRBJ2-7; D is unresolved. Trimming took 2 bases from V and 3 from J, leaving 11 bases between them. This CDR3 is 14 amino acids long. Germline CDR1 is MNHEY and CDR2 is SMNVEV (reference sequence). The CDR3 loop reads CASSLTGSHYEQYF. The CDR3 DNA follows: TGTGCCAGCAGTTTAACGGGCTCACACTACGAGCAGTACTTC.

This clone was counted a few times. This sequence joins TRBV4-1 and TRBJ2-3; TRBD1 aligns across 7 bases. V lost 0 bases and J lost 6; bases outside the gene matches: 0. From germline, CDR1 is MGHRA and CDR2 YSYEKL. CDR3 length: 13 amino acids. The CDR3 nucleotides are TGCGCCAGCAGCCAAGAACAGGGGGATACGCAGTATTTT. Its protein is CASSQEQGDTQYF.

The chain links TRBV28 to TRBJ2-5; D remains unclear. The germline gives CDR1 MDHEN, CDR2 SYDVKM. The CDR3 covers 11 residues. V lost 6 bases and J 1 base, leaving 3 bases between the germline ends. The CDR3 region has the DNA TGTGCCAGCAGGAGCCAAGAGACCCAGTACTTC. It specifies CASRSQETQYF.

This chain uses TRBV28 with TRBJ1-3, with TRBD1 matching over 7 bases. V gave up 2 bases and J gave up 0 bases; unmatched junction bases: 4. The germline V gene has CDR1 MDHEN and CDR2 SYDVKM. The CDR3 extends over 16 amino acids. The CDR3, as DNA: TGTGCCAGCAGTTTACGACAGGGCTACTCTGGAAACACCATATATTTT. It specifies CASSLRQGYSGNTIYF.

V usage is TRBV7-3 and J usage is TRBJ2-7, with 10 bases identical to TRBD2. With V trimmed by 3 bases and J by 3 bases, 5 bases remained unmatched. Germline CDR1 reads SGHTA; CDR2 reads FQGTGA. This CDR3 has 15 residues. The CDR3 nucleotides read TGTGCCAGCAGCTTGGGGCTAGCGGGAGACTACGAGCAGTACTTC. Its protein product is CASSLGLAGDYEQYF.

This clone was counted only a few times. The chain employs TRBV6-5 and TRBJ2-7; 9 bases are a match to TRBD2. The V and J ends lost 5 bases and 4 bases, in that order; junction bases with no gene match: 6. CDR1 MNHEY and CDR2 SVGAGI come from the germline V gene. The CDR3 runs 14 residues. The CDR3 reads CASSRGGRGYEQYF. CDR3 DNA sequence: TGTGCCAGCAGTCGCGGCGGGAGGGGGTACGAGCAGTACTTC.

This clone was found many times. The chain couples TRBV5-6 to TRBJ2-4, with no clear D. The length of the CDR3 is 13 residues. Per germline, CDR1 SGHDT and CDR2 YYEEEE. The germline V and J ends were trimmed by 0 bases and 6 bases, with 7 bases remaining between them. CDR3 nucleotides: TGTGCCAGCAGCTTGGAGGCAGGAAACATTCAGTACTTC. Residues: CASSLEAGNIQYF.

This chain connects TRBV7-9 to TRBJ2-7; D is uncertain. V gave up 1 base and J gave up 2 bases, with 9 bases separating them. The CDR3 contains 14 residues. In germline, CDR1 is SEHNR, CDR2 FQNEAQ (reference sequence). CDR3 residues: CASSLGTRTYEQYF. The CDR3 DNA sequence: TGTGCCAGCAGCTTAGGCACCAGGACCTACGAGCAGTACTTC.

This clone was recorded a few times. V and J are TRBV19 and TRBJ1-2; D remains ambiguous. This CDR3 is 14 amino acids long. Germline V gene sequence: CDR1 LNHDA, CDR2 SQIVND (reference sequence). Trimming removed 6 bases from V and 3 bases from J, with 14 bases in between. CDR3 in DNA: TGTGCCAGTAGACAGCAGCCATCTGACTATGGCTACACCTTC. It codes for CASRQQPSDYGYTF. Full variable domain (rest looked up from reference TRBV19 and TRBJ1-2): DGGITQSPKYLFRKEGQNVTLSCEQNLNHDAMYWYRQDPGQGLRLIYYSQIVNDFQKGDIAEGYSVSREKKESFPLTVTSAQKNPTAFYLCASRQQPSDYGYTFGSGTRLTVV.

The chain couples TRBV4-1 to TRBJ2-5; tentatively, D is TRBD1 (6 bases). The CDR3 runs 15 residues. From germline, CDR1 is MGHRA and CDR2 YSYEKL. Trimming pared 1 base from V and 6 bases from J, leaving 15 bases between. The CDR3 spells CASSQALQGTQTQYF. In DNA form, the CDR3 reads TGCGCCAGCAGCCAAGCCTTACAGGGCACCCAGACCCAGTACTTC.

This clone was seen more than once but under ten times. This CDR3 reads CASKRAREVINEQFF. The CDR3 DNA reads TGTGCCAGCAAGAGGGCACGGGAGGTTATCAATGAGCAGTTCTTC. The J gene is TRBJ2-1, the V gene TRBV6-5; TRBD2 agrees at 7 bases. The CDR3 consists of 15 residues. After removal of 7 bases from V and 6 bases from J, the junction contained 12 bases not matched to a gene. Germline CDR1 reads MNHEY; CDR2 reads SVGAGI.

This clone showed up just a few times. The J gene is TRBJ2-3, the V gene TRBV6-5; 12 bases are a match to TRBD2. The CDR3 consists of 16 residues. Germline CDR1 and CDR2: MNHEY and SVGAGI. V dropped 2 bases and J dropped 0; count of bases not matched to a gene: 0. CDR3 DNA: TGTGCCAGCAGTTACGGACTAGCGGGGAGCACAGATACGCAGTATTTT. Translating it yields CASSYGLAGSTDTQYF.

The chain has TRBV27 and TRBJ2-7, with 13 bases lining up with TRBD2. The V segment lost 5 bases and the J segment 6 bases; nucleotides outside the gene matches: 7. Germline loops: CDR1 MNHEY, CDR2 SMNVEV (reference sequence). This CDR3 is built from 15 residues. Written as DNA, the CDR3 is TGTGCCAGCAGTCCCGGACTAGCGGGAGATCGCGAGCAGTACTTC. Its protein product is CASSPGLAGDREQYF.

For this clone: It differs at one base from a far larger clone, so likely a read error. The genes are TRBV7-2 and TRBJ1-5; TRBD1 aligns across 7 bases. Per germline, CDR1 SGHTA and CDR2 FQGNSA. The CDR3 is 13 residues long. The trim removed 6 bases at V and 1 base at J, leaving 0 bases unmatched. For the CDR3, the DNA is TGTGCCAGCAGGGGACAGAGCAATCAGCCCCAGCATTTT. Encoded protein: CASRGQSNQPQHF.

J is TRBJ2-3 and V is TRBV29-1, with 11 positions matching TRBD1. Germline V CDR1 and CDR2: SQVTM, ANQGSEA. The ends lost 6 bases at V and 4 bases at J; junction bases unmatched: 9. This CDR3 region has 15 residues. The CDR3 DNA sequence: TGCAGCGTAGCCGGGACAGGGGGAGCTGCAGATACGCAGTATTTT. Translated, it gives CSVAGTGGAADTQYF.

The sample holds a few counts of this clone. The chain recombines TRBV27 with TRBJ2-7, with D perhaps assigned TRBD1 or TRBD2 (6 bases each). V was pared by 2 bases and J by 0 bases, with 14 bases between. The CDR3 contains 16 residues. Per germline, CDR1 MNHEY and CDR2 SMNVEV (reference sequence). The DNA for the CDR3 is TGTGCCAGCAGTTTAAGGGGGGCCGATAGCTCCTACGAGCAGTACTTC. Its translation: CASSLRGADSSYEQYF.

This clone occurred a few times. CDR3 loop: CASSVTSAETQYF. The CDR3 DNA is TGTGCCAGCAGCGTCACTAGCGCGGAGACCCAGTACTTC. This rearrangement joins TRBV11-3 to TRBJ2-5, with 7 bases aligning to TRBD2. The germline CDR1 and CDR2 sequences are SGHNT and YENEEA. J was trimmed by 5 bases and V by 5 bases; bases with no gene match: 5. The CDR3 is made up of 13 amino acids.

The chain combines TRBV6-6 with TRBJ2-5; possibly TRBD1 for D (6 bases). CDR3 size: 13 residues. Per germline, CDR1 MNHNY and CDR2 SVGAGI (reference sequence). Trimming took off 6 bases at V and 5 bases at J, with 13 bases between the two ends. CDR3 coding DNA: TGTGCCAGCAGGCGGACAGCCGGTGAGACCCAGTACTTC. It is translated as CASRRTAGETQYF.

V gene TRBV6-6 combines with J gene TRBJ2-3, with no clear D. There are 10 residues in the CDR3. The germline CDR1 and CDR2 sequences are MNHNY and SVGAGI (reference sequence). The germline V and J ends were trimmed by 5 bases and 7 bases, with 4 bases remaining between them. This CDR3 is CASSVYTQYF. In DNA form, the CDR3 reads TGTGCCAGCAGTGTGTATACGCAGTATTTT.

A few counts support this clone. The CDR3 DNA follows: TGTGCCAGCAGTTCCGGACAGGGAATGGAGACCCAGTACTTC. This translates into CASSSGQGMETQYF. The V and J genes are TRBV28 and TRBJ2-5; TRBD1 agrees at 8 bases. Trimming at V came to 4 bases and at J to 5 bases, leaving 6 bases not matched to a gene. The V gene's germline CDR1 is MDHEN and CDR2 SYDVKM. This CDR3 is built from 14 residues.

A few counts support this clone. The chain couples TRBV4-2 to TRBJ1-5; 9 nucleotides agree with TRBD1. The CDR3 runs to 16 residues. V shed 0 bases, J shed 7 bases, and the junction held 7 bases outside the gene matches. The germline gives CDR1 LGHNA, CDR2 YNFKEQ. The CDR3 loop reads CASSQEGTGNDQPQHF. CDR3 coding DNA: TGTGCCAGCAGCCAAGAGGGGACAGGGAATGACCAGCCCCAGCATTTT.

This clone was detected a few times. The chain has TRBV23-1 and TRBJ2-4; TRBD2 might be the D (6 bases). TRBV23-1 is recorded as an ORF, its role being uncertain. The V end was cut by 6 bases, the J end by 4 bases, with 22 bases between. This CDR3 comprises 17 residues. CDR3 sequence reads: CASSQEPGLSLKNIQYF. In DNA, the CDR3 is TGCGCCAGCAGCCAGGAGCCGGGACTGAGCCTTAAAAACATTCAGTACTTC.

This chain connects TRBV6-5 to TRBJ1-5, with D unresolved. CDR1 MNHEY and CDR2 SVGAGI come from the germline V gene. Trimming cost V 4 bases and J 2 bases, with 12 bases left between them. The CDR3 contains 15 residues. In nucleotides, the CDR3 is TGTGCCAGCAGTTCCGTCCGGGCCGGCAATCAGCCCCAGCATTTT. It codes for CASSSVRAGNQPQHF.

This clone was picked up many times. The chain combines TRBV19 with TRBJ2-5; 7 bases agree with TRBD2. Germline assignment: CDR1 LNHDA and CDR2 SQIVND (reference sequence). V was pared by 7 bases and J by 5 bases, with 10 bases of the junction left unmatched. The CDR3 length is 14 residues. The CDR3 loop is CASTIGGNRETQYF. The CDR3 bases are TGTGCCAGTACCATCGGGGGGAATCGTGAGACCCAGTACTTC.

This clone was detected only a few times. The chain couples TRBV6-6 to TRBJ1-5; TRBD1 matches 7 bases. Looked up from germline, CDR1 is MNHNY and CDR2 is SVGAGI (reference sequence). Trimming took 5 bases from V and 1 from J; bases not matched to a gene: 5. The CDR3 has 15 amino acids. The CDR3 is CASSTAGGSNQPQHF. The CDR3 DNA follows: TGTGCCAGCAGTACCGCAGGGGGGAGCAATCAGCCCCAGCATTTT.

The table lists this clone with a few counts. Here the CDR3 reads CASSPSGDTDTQYF. The CDR3 DNA reads TGCGCCAGCAGCCCCAGCGGGGACACAGATACGCAGTATTTT. The rearrangement uses TRBV4-1 and TRBJ2-3; 7 bases align to TRBD2. The V gene's germline CDR1 is MGHRA and CDR2 YSYEKL. V lost 4 bases, J lost 2 bases, and 3 bases stayed unmatched. The CDR3 consists of 14 residues.

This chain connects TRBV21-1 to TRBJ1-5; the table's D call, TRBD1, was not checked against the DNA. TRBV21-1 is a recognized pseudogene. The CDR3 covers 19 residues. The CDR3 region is CASSPRGDRGRRKGQPQHF. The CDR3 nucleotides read TGTGCCAGCAGCCCCAGGGGAGACAGGGGGCGCCGGAAGGGTCAGCCCCAGCATTTT.

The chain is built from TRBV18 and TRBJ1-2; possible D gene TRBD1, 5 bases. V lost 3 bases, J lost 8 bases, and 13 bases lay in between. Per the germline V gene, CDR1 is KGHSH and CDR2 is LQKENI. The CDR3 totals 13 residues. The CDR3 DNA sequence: TGTGCCAGCTCACCTCCAGGGAGGGGCGGCTACACCTTC. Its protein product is CASSPPGRGGYTF.